The 14 T cell receptor beta chains reported below all come from one sample, sequenced in a study of cytomegalovirus exposure and HLA in healthy donors. The PCR ran on 60 Vbeta and 13 Jbeta primers. Generated by immunoSEQ multiplex PCR, the TCRdb table keeps only in-frame clones and is missing some. The table shows about 94,000 clones, with over 50% occurring only once. The sample taken for sequencing was PBMCs. The origin of the receptors is a man between 25 and 39 years old in good health and CMV-seronegative.

The V call is TRBV14, the J call TRBJ2-7; a weak D match, TRBD1 (6 bases). The V and J ends lost 0 bases and 0 bases respectively, with 9 bases between them. CDR3 length: 15 amino acids. Germline lookup yields CDR1 SGHDN and CDR2 FVKESK. The CDR3 DNA follows: TGTGCCAGCAGCCAAGAAACAGGGAGCTCCTACGAGCAGTACTTC. Its protein is CASSQETGSSYEQYF.

The rearrangement uses TRBV28 and TRBJ2-3, with a tentative D call TRBD2 (6 bases). Trimming took off 6 bases at V and 0 bases at J, with 10 bases between the two ends. This CDR3 spans 14 amino acids. The germline V gene has CDR1 MDHEN and CDR2 SYDVKM. The CDR3 DNA reads TGTGCCAGCAGCTTGAGCGGGAGCACAGATACGCAGTATTTT. It encodes CASSLSGSTDTQYF.

This rearrangement joins TRBV19 to TRBJ2-7; D perhaps matches TRBD1 (6 bases). Germline values: CDR1 LNHDA, CDR2 SQIVND (reference sequence). This CDR3 has 16 amino acids. V lost 0 bases and J 5 bases, leaving 17 bases between the germline ends. CDR3 loop: CASSIEKQGPLHEQYF. The DNA for the CDR3 is TGTGCCAGTAGTATAGAAAAACAGGGTCCCCTCCACGAGCAGTACTTC.

This clone was seen only a few times. This chain uses TRBV4-2 with TRBJ2-5; D may be TRBD2 (7 bases). Germline V gene lookup returns CDR1 LGHNA and CDR2 YNFKEQ. The CDR3 sequence is 15 residues long. V was clipped by 1 base and J by 1 base, with 10 bases between them. The CDR3 DNA sequence: TGTGCCAGCAGCCAAGTTGGGGGGGCCCAAGAGACCCAGTACTTC. It codes for CASSQVGGAQETQYF.

In its sample, this clone was seen a few times. This rearrangement joins TRBV18 to TRBJ2-3, with 9 bases fitting TRBD2. This CDR3 spans 19 amino acids. J was trimmed by 0 bases and V by 0 bases; bases with no gene match: 10. CDR1 and CDR2 from the germline V gene are KGHSH and LQKENI. The CDR3 loop reads CASSPPVKRGALSTDTQYF. Here the CDR3 DNA reads TGTGCCAGCTCACCACCGGTGAAGCGGGGGGCCCTAAGCACAGATACGCAGTATTTT.

The V call is TRBV19, the J call TRBJ2-1; TRBD1 matches 8 bases. CDR3 length: 15 amino acids. CDR1 and CDR2 from the germline V gene are LNHDA and SQIVND (reference sequence). With V trimmed by 4 bases and J by 4 bases, 6 bases remained unmatched. The chain's CDR3 is CASSTQGAGYNEQFF. As DNA, the CDR3 is TGTGCCAGTAGTACCCAGGGGGCGGGATACAATGAGCAGTTCTTC.

The V and J genes are TRBV30 and TRBJ1-4; no reliable D call. The ends were cut back, 2 bases at V and 1 base at J, with 5 bases in the middle. Per the germline V gene, CDR1 is GTSNPN and CDR2 is SVGIG (reference sequence). The CDR3 has 13 amino acids. The CDR3 nucleotides read TGTGCCTGGAGTACGAGAACTAATGAAAAACTGTTTTTT. It encodes CAWSTRTNEKLFF.

The rearrangement uses TRBV18 and TRBJ1-3, with TRBD1 matching 7 bases. Trimming at V came to 4 bases and at J to 0 bases, leaving 6 bases not matched to a gene. The germline V gene has CDR1 KGHSH and CDR2 LQKENI. The CDR3 spans 16 residues. The CDR3 DNA reads as TGTGCCAGCTCACAGGACAGGACGAGCTCTGGAAACACCATATATTTT. Translated: CASSQDRTSSGNTIYF.

The gene calls are TRBV6-1 and TRBJ2-5; 7 bases fit TRBD2. The CDR3 consists of 13 residues. The ends lost 11 bases at V and 11 bases at J; junction bases unmatched: 17. Germline V gene sequence: CDR1 MNHNS, CDR2 SASEGT. Here the CDR3 reads CAGRGGGTGEQYF. CDR3 DNA sequence: TGTGCCGGGCGAGGCGGGGGAACCGGTGAGCAGTACTTC.

The rearrangement links TRBV28 to TRBJ2-7; 8 bases line up with TRBD1. The CDR3 runs 15 residues. The junction had 9 bases not matched to a gene; V was cut back by 7 bases and J by 1 base. CDR1 and CDR2 from the germline V gene are MDHEN and SYDVKM. This chain's CDR3 is CASTPPGTGSYEQYF. Here the CDR3 DNA reads TGTGCCAGCACCCCCCCCGGGACAGGTTCCTACGAGCAGTACTTC.

The rearrangement uses TRBV19 and TRBJ2-7; D gene uncertain. Between the trimmed V and J ends, which lost 6 bases and 4 bases, there was a span of 10 bases. Germline CDR1 is LNHDA and CDR2 is SQIVND (reference sequence). The CDR3 extends over 12 amino acids. The CDR3 DNA reads TGTGCCAGTAGCCGTCTAGGATACGAGCAGTACTTC. It codes for CASSRLGYEQYF.

The V and J genes are TRBV4-1 and TRBJ2-1, with 10 bases matching TRBD2. Looked up from germline, CDR1 is MGHRA and CDR2 is YSYEKL. After removal of 3 bases from V and 1 base from J, the junction contained 6 bases not matched to a gene. There are 17 residues in the CDR3. CDR3: CASSHVAGGVSYNEQFF. The CDR3 DNA reads as TGCGCCAGCAGCCATGTAGCGGGAGGAGTTTCCTACAATGAGCAGTTCTTC.

This sequence joins TRBV19 and TRBJ2-5; 14 bases fit TRBD2. The J call is doubtful: the DNA matches TRBJ2-7 better. Germline CDR1 reads LNHDA; CDR2 reads SQIVND (reference sequence). The CDR3 is made up of 15 amino acids. CDR3 protein: CASNPGLAGDYEQYF. For the CDR3, the DNA is TGTGCCAGTAATCCGGGACTAGCGGGAGACTACGAGCAGTACTTC.

The chain uses TRBV29-1 and TRBJ2-7, with a weak D call TRBD2 (6 bases). V was clipped by 2 bases and J by 2 bases, with 10 bases between them. Germline V gives CDR1 SQVTM, CDR2 ANQGSEA. The CDR3 totals 13 residues. The CDR3 sequence is CSVEFGRTYEQYF. The CDR3 nucleotides read TGCAGCGTTGAATTTGGGAGGACCTACGAGCAGTACTTC.